This T cell receptor beta chain was profiled in a study of T cell repertoires in cytomegalovirus infection. Study details: CMV epitopes that were recently identified and HLA-C-restricted were used alongside well-studied HLA-B-restricted ones.

On this clonotype: Its antigen is not known.

TCRdb fed the reads into MiXCR, producing one record per CDR3 protein. This sample yields about 360,000 distinct CDR3 sequences, of which about 35% are seen a single time; around an eighth belongs to the top ten. The receptor's source is a human donor in good health (CMV status not recorded). Some clones in this sample may be carry-over from other donors' samples. Sample: cultured PBMCs, taken from culture after CMV antigen stimulation.

The CDR3 sequence: CASSPLTVYNEQFF. The CDR3 coding sequence is TGCGCCAGCAGCCCTCTAACAGTTTACAATGAGCAGTTCTTC. V is TRBV5-1 and J is TRBJ2-1; D is ambiguous. The CDR3 runs 14 residues. Germline V gene data show CDR1 as SGHRS and CDR2 as YFSETQ. Trimming pared 4 bases from V and 4 bases from J, leaving 12 bases between.